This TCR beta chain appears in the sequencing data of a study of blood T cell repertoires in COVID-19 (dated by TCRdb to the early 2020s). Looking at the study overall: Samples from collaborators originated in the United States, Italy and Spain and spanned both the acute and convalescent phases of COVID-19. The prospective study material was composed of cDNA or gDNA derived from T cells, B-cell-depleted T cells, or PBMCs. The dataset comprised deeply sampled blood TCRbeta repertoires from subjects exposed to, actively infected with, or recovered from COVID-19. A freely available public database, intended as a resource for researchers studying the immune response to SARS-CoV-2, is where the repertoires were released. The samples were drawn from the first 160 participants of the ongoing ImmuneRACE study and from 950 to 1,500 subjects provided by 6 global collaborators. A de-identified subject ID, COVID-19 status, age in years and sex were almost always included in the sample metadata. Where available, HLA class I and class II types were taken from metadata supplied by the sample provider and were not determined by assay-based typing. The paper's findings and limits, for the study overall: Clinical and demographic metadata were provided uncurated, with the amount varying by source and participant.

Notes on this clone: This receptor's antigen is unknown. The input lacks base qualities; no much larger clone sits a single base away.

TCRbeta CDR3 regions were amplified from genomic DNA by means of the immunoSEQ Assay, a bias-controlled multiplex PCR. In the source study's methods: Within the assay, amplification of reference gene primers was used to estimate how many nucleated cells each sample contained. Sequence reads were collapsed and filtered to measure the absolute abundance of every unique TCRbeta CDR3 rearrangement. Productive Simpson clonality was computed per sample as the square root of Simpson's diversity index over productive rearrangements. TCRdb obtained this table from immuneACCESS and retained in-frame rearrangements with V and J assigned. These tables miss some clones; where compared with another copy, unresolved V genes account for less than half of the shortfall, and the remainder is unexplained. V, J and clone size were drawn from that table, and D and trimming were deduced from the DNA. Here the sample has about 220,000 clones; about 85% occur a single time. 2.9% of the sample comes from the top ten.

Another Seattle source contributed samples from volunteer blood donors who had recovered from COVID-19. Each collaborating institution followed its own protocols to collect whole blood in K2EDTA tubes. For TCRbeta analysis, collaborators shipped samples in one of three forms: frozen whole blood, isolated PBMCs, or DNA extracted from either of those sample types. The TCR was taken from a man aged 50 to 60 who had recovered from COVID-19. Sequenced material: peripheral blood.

The bases read TGCGCCAGCAGCAAGGGACACCCCAAGGGGAACACTGAAGCTTTCTTT. Translated, this gives CASSKGHPKGNTEAFF. The V gene is TRBV5-1 and the J gene is TRBJ1-1; perhaps TRBD1 is the D gene, with 6 bases matching. The CDR1 and CDR2 encoded by the germline V gene are SGHRS and YFSETQ. The CDR3 spans 16 residues, from the cysteine through the phenylalanine. Of the read, only the CDR3 DNA is kept; its 48 bases are in frame from base 1. V loses 4 bases of germline sequence and J loses 1 base, and the interval between the two ends is 17 bases.